The clone carrying this T cell receptor (beta chain) appeared once. A read error may account for a junction end that differs from germline. These data originate in a study of read filtering for tumor transcriptome and immune sequencing. The wider study: Per sample, TCR-region reads ranged about 4 to 11 million by IR-seq, roughly 80 to 1,300 by RNA-seq.

The germline V gene encodes CDR1 MDHEN and CDR2 SYDVKM. The CDR3 contains 14 residues. The library was built from around 0.4 ug RNA with molecular barcoded adaptors for alpha/delta and beta/gamma chains. From the reads, TCRdb called clonotypes with MiXCR, one entry per CDR3 protein. The sample comprises roughly 41,000 distinct CDR3 sequences, roughly an eighth of which are singletons, and about 40% rests with the top ten. Sequenced input: a population of CD138-negative cells sorted from bone marrow. The source of this sequence is a donor over 35 with multiple myeloma. The chain combines TRBV28 with TRBJ2-2, with D possibly being TRBD2 (6 bases). The CDR3 sequence is CASSLFAGTGELFF. CDR3 in DNA: TGTGCCAGCAGTTTATTTGCGGGGACCGGGGAGCTGTTCTTT.